Here is one T cell receptor (beta chain) with its context. The CDR3 has 15 residues. V lost 1 base, J lost 2 bases, and 12 bases lay in between. Per germline, CDR1 SGHAT and CDR2 FQNNGV. Some clones are missing from TCRdb's copy, which holds only in-frame ones; the method was immunoSEQ multiplex PCR. The repertoire holds around 110,000 clones, with 90% as singletons. The sample originates from a study of T cell clones after liver transplantation. Sequences were derived from CD4+ T cells from blood, sampled 12 months after liver transplant. The receptor comes from a human patient who received a liver transplant. Some of these T cells may belong to the graft donor. This chain uses TRBV11-2 with TRBJ2-7; possibly TRBD2 for D (5 bases). In DNA, the CDR3 is TGTGCCAGCAGCTTAGCATTCAGCGGCACCTACGAGCAGTACTTC. As protein: CASSLAFSGTYEQYF.